One sample yielded the 17 T cell receptor beta chains listed below, sequenced in a study of blood T cell repertoires in COVID-19. Data came from immunoSEQ multiplex PCR; TCRdb stores just in-frame clones and leaves some out. The sample carries about 150,000 clones, 65% to 90% recorded once. The sample taken for sequencing was peripheral blood. The receptors come from a woman aged 60-75 years with active or convalescent COVID-19.

Written as DNA, the CDR3 is TGTGCCAGCAGTAACCCCTCAGGGGGGTGGAACACTGAAGCTTTCTTT. Protein sequence: CASSNPSGGWNTEAFF. The chain is built from TRBV27 and TRBJ1-1; TRBD1 matches 7 bases. The CDR3 loop spans 16 amino acids. V was clipped by 5 bases and J by 1 base; unmatched bases: 10. Per the germline V gene, CDR1 is MNHEY and CDR2 is SMNVEV (reference sequence).

The chain couples TRBV28 to TRBJ2-5; D perhaps matches TRBD2 (6 bases). Per the germline V gene, CDR1 is MDHEN and CDR2 is SYDVKM. V gave up 5 bases and J gave up 4 bases, with 14 bases separating them. The CDR3 extends over 14 amino acids. The CDR3 region is CASSPAGTRETQYF. The CDR3 region has the DNA TGTGCCAGCAGTCCAGCCGGGACTCGAGAGACCCAGTACTTC.

The chain recombines TRBV24-1 with TRBJ1-5; D is ambiguous. This CDR3 is 14 amino acids long. Trimming stripped 4 bases from V and 5 bases from J, with 11 bases between. Per the germline V gene, CDR1 is KGHDR and CDR2 is SFDVKD. This chain's CDR3 is CATSETGFDQPQHF. Here the CDR3 DNA reads TGTGCCACCAGTGAAACGGGGTTCGATCAGCCCCAGCATTTT.

The chain combines TRBV6-5 with TRBJ1-1; D gene uncertain. Germline CDR1 reads MNHEY; CDR2 reads SVGAGI. The CDR3 runs to 14 residues. The V end was cut by 0 bases, the J end by 5 bases, with 10 bases between. CDR3 in amino acids: CASSYSAGNTEAFF. CDR3 DNA: TGTGCCAGCAGTTACTCAGCGGGGAATACTGAAGCTTTCTTT.

The chain is built from TRBV29-1 and TRBJ1-4; unclear D gene. Trimming removed 4 bases at V and 7 bases at J, with 7 bases between. Looked up from germline, CDR1 is SQVTM and CDR2 is ANQGSEA. This CDR3 is built from 11 residues. The CDR3 protein is CSVGEAEKLFF. DNA for the CDR3: TGCAGCGTTGGAGAGGCTGAAAAACTGTTTTTT.

In its sample, this clone was seen once. The CDR3 DNA follows: TGTGCCAGCAGCCAAGGGTTGCGGACCGGGGAGCTGTTTTTT. Encoded protein: CASSQGLRTGELFF. This chain connects TRBV3-1 (or the pseudogene TRBV3-2) to TRBJ2-2; no definite D call. V lost 1 base and J lost 5, with 8 bases in between. CDR1 is LGHDT and CDR2 is YNNKEL in the germline V gene (reference sequence). CDR3 length: 14 residues.

V is TRBV27 and J is TRBJ1-6; D ambiguous. This CDR3 has 14 residues. V lost 3 bases, J lost 0 bases, and 3 bases lay in between. The germline gives CDR1 MNHEY, CDR2 SMNVEV (reference sequence). DNA for the CDR3: TGTGCCAGCAGTTTTAGCTCCTATAATTCACCCCTCCACTTT. Amino acids: CASSFSSYNSPLHF.

The J gene is TRBJ1-4, the V gene TRBV4-1; 10 bases agree with TRBD1. J gave up 5 bases and V 4 bases, and 7 bases lay outside the gene matches. The CDR3 runs 16 residues. Germline CDR1 and CDR2: MGHRA and YSYEKL. The CDR3 region has the DNA TGCGCCAGCAGCCTGATGGGACAGGGGCGGAATGAAAAACTGTTTTTT. This gives the protein CASSLMGQGRNEKLFF.

The genes are TRBV6-1 and TRBJ2-7; the D gene is possibly TRBD1 (5 bases). This CDR3 spans 11 amino acids. Trimming shortened V by 1 base and J by 7 bases, and 5 bases separated the two germline ends. Germline values: CDR1 MNHNS, CDR2 SASEGT. The CDR3 bases are TGTGCCAGCAGTGAAGACAGGGAGCAGTACGTC. Amino acids: CASSEDREQYV.

The chain has TRBV2 and TRBJ1-5; TRBD1 is a possible D gene (5 bases). Germline V lookup: CDR1 SNHLY, CDR2 FYNNEI. The CDR3 is made up of 18 amino acids. V lost 2 bases and J lost 3, with 20 bases in between. This chain's CDR3 is CASSEPQGQVAVNQPQHF. The CDR3 DNA is TGTGCCAGCAGTGAACCCCAGGGCCAGGTCGCAGTCAATCAGCCCCAGCATTTT.

The rearrangement uses TRBV7-9 and TRBJ2-7, with unresolved D. CDR1 is SEHNR, CDR2 FQNEAQ, per germline (reference sequence). The V end lost 3 bases, the J end lost 6 bases, and 9 bases lay between the germline ends. The CDR3 is 12 amino acids. The CDR3 loop is CASSFAGIEQYF. The CDR3 nucleotides read TGTGCCAGCAGCTTTGCAGGTATCGAGCAGTACTTC.

This clone has just one count. V usage is TRBV20-1 and J usage is TRBJ2-1; 10 nucleotides agree with TRBD2. CDR1 is DFQATT, CDR2 SNEGSKA, per germline (reference sequence). This CDR3 is built from 18 residues. The trim removed 3 bases at V and 4 bases at J, leaving 15 bases unmatched. As DNA, the CDR3 is TGCAGTGCTAGTGGGGTCAGCGGGAGGGCGGTTGAGTACAATGAGCAGTTCTTC. This encodes CSASGVSGRAVEYNEQFF.

The chain is built from TRBV15 and TRBJ1-4, with 9 bases lining up with TRBD1. Germline values: CDR1 LNHNV, CDR2 YYDKDF (reference sequence). Trimming cost V 4 bases and J 8 bases; bases outside gene matches: 5. The CDR3 has 14 amino acids. As DNA, the CDR3 is TGTGCCACCAGCACCGGGACAGGGTTGGAAAAACTGTTTTTT. Residues: CATSTGTGLEKLFF.

The V gene is TRBV5-1, the J gene TRBJ1-2; TRBD1 agrees at 10 bases. V gave up 4 bases and J gave up 7 bases; unmatched junction bases: 7. CDR3 length: 14 residues. CDR1 SGHRS and CDR2 YFSETQ come from the germline V gene. CDR3 protein: CASSIRQGAVGYTF. CDR3 DNA: TGCGCCAGCAGCATAAGACAGGGGGCGGTTGGCTACACCTTC.

The V and J genes are TRBV28 and TRBJ2-3; the match to TRBD2 covers 11 bases. This CDR3 has 15 residues. The germline CDR1 and CDR2 sequences are MDHEN and SYDVKM. V was pared by 3 bases and J by 4 bases, with 3 bases of the junction left unmatched. This chain's CDR3 is CASSLASGGPDTQYF. CDR3 sequence (DNA): TGTGCCAGCAGTTTGGCTAGCGGGGGGCCAGATACGCAGTATTTT.

The chain is built from TRBV7-2 and TRBJ1-5, with 7 bases aligning to TRBD1. Germline CDR1 and CDR2: SGHTA and FQGNSA. CDR3 length: 14 residues. J gave up 7 bases and V 5 bases, and 8 bases lay outside the gene matches. CDR3 sequence (DNA): TGTGCCAGCAGCCCCTCGCAGGGGGGACAGCCCCAGCATTTT. It is translated as CASSPSQGGQPQHF.

This chain joins TRBV28 and TRBJ1-2; 8 nucleotides line up with TRBD1. The ends lost 1 base at V and 6 bases at J; junction bases unmatched: 7. Germline V gene sequence: CDR1 MDHEN, CDR2 SYDVKM. CDR3 size: 15 residues. CDR3 amino acids: CASSLFQGAGNGYTF. CDR3 nucleotide sequence: TGTGCCAGCAGTTTATTTCAGGGGGCTGGGAATGGCTACACCTTC.